Listed below are T cell receptor beta chains from one sample, sequenced in a study of blood T cell repertoires in COVID-19. Libraries were prepared by immunoSEQ multiplex PCR; TCRdb keeps only in-frame clonotypes and omits some of them. The profile shows a few hundred thousand clones, 85% of them singletons. Sequencing input: peripheral blood. The source of these receptors is a man aged 40-49 years with acute or convalescent COVID-19. Both conserved end residues are part of each CDR3. Fields, in order: clone size, D gene, J gene, V gene, CDR3 protein, CDR3 DNA. D genes are given only for firm matches. The size field is filled for only some rows; it gives once, few, many or a size class.

clone_size: -; d_call: -; j_call: TRBJ1-6; v_call: TRBV2; cdr3_aa: CASSDDGGTNSPLHF; cdr3_nt: TGTGCCAGCAGTGACGACGGAGGAACTAATTCACCCCTCCACTTT
clone_size: -; d_call: -; j_call: TRBJ1-6; v_call: TRBV6-5; cdr3_aa: CASSYSGPNNSPLHF; cdr3_nt: TGTGCCAGCAGTTACTCGGGCCCCAATAATTCACCCCTCCACTTT
clone_size: once; d_call: TRBD1; j_call: TRBJ1-1; v_call: TRBV28; cdr3_aa: CASSPSDRATEAFF; cdr3_nt: TGTGCCAGCAGTCCCTCGGACAGGGCCACTGAAGCTTTCTTT
clone_size: -; d_call: -; j_call: TRBJ1-2; v_call: TRBV18; cdr3_aa: CASSPDNNYGYTF; cdr3_nt: TGTGCCAGCTCACCGGACAACAACTATGGCTACACCTTC
clone_size: -; d_call: TRBD2; j_call: TRBJ2-3; v_call: TRBV19; cdr3_aa: CASSGLAVRDTQYF; cdr3_nt: TGTGCCAGTAGCGGACTAGCGGTAAGAGATACGCAGTATTTT
clone_size: -; d_call: -; j_call: TRBJ2-7; v_call: TRBV28; cdr3_aa: CASSLTVYEQYF; cdr3_nt: TGTGCCAGCAGTTTGACAGTCTACGAGCAGTACTTC
clone_size: -; d_call: TRBD2; j_call: TRBJ2-1; v_call: TRBV2; cdr3_aa: CASTGLAGDSYNEQFF; cdr3_nt: TGTGCCAGCACCGGACTAGCGGGGGACTCCTACAATGAGCAGTTCTTC
clone_size: -; d_call: -; j_call: TRBJ1-3; v_call: TRBV5-1; cdr3_aa: CASSFGGVSGNTIYF; cdr3_nt: TGCGCCAGCAGCTTCGGGGGAGTCTCTGGAAACACCATATATTTT
clone_size: -; d_call: -; j_call: TRBJ2-1; v_call: TRBV5-1; cdr3_aa: CASSLGQINEQFF; cdr3_nt: TGCGCCAGCAGCTTGGGGCAGATCAATGAGCAGTTCTTC
clone_size: -; d_call: -; j_call: TRBJ2-7; v_call: TRBV27; cdr3_aa: CASSLGRGVTYEQYF; cdr3_nt: TGTGCCAGCAGTTTAGGCAGGGGAGTGACCTACGAGCAGTACTTC
clone_size: -; d_call: -; j_call: TRBJ2-3; v_call: TRBV10-1; cdr3_aa: CASSELSAGDTQYF; cdr3_nt: TGCGCCAGCAGTGAGTTAAGTGCCGGAGATACGCAGTATTTT
clone_size: -; d_call: -; j_call: TRBJ1-1; v_call: TRBV21-1; cdr3_aa: CASSNRDRFPKPPEAFF; cdr3_nt: TGTGCCAGCAGCAACCGGGACAGATTCCCTAAGCCGCCAGAAGCTTTCTTT
clone_size: -; d_call: TRBD1; j_call: TRBJ1-2; v_call: TRBV6-6; cdr3_aa: CASSSKQGAGYTF; cdr3_nt: TGTGCCAGCAGTTCCAAACAGGGGGCTGGCTACACCTTC
clone_size: once; d_call: -; j_call: TRBJ1-6; v_call: TRBV11-3; cdr3_aa: CASSLEGRGSPLHF; cdr3_nt: TGTGCCAGCAGCCTGGAGGGGAGGGGTTCACCCCTCCACTTT
clone_size: -; d_call: -; j_call: TRBJ1-1; v_call: TRBV5-4; cdr3_aa: CASSFEGLTFF; cdr3_nt: TGTGCCAGCAGCTTTGAGGGCTTAACTTTCTTT
clone_size: -; d_call: TRBD1; j_call: TRBJ1-5; v_call: TRBV28; cdr3_aa: CASSPGQALYPQHF; cdr3_nt: TGTGCCAGCAGTCCGGGACAGGCTCTTTATCCCCAGCATTTT
clone_size: -; d_call: TRBD1; j_call: TRBJ1-5; v_call: TRBV10-3; cdr3_aa: CAISGGAGGQPQHF; cdr3_nt: TGTGCCATCAGTGGAGGGGCAGGGGGTCAGCCCCAGCATTTT
clone_size: -; d_call: TRBD1; j_call: TRBJ1-5; v_call: TRBV18; cdr3_aa: CASSQDREQPQHF; cdr3_nt: TGTGCCAGCTCACAGGACAGGGAACAGCCCCAGCATTTT
clone_size: -; d_call: -; j_call: TRBJ2-2; v_call: TRBV7-6; cdr3_aa: CASSATLTGINTGELFF; cdr3_nt: TGTGCCAGCAGCGCGACGCTAACGGGAATCAACACCGGGGAGCTGTTTTTT
clone_size: -; d_call: -; j_call: TRBJ2-7; v_call: TRBV9; cdr3_aa: CASSVGLVGVEQYF; cdr3_nt: TGTGCCAGCAGCGTAGGGCTAGTAGGAGTCGAGCAGTACTTC
clone_size: -; d_call: TRBD1; j_call: TRBJ2-7; v_call: TRBV6-4; cdr3_aa: CASSEGQGSEQYF; cdr3_nt: TGTGCCAGCAGTGAGGGACAGGGCTCCGAGCAGTACTTC
clone_size: -; d_call: TRBD2; j_call: TRBJ2-7; v_call: TRBV7-8; cdr3_aa: CASSLTYGGAEYEQYF; cdr3_nt: TGTGCCAGCAGCTTAACATACGGGGGGGCCGAGTACGAGCAGTACTTC
clone_size: -; d_call: -; j_call: TRBJ1-4; v_call: TRBV4-2; cdr3_aa: CASSPILTDRRNEKLFF; cdr3_nt: TGTGCCAGCAGCCCCATTTTAACGGACAGAAGGAATGAAAAACTGTTTTTT
clone_size: few; d_call: -; j_call: TRBJ1-3; v_call: TRBV6-5; cdr3_aa: CASSSRRGSSGNTIYF; cdr3_nt: TGTGCCAGCAGTTCTAGGCGGGGGAGCTCTGGAAACACCATATATTTT
clone_size: -; d_call: -; j_call: TRBJ1-2; v_call: TRBV19; cdr3_aa: CASSLWGGAADGYTF; cdr3_nt: TGTGCCAGTAGTCTCTGGGGGGGCGCAGCTGATGGCTACACCTTC
clone_size: -; d_call: TRBD1; j_call: TRBJ2-7; v_call: TRBV6-5; cdr3_aa: CASSRDRGPGEQYF; cdr3_nt: TGTGCCAGCAGCAGGGACAGGGGCCCCGGCGAGCAGTACTTC
clone_size: -; d_call: -; j_call: TRBJ1-2; v_call: TRBV5-1; cdr3_aa: CASSLDRAGYTF; cdr3_nt: TGCGCCAGCAGCTTGGACAGGGCTGGCTACACCTTC
clone_size: few; d_call: -; j_call: TRBJ1-5; v_call: TRBV28; cdr3_aa: CASSSYSNQPQHF; cdr3_nt: TGTGCCAGCAGTTCGTATAGCAATCAGCCCCAGCATTTT
clone_size: -; d_call: TRBD1; j_call: TRBJ2-7; v_call: TRBV9; cdr3_aa: CASSPGQGNEQYF; cdr3_nt: TGTGCCAGCAGCCCTGGACAGGGAAACGAGCAGTACTTC
clone_size: -; d_call: TRBD2; j_call: TRBJ2-5; v_call: TRBV2; cdr3_aa: CASRAGVLQAQYF; cdr3_nt: TGTGCCAGCAGGGCGGGGGTACTCCAGGCCCAGTACTTC
clone_size: -; d_call: -; j_call: TRBJ2-7; v_call: TRBV27; cdr3_aa: CASSGPGLHEQYF; cdr3_nt: TGTGCCAGCAGCGGGCCAGGGCTCCACGAGCAGTACTTC
clone_size: -; d_call: -; j_call: TRBJ1-2; v_call: TRBV7-9; cdr3_aa: CASSLVPGGESGYTF; cdr3_nt: TGTGCCAGCAGCTTAGTTCCTGGCGGGGAGAGTGGCTACACCTTC
clone_size: -; d_call: TRBD1; j_call: TRBJ1-1; v_call: TRBV9; cdr3_aa: CASSVAPPTGGYNTEAFF; cdr3_nt: TGTGCCAGCAGCGTAGCTCCTCCGACAGGGGGCTACAACACTGAAGCTTTCTTT
clone_size: -; d_call: TRBD1; j_call: TRBJ2-5; v_call: TRBV7-2; cdr3_aa: CASSLSGTGVVETQYF; cdr3_nt: TGTGCCAGCAGCTTATCCGGGACAGGGGTTGTGGAGACCCAGTACTTC
clone_size: -; d_call: TRBD1; j_call: TRBJ2-1; v_call: TRBV27; cdr3_aa: CASSFHRDRDNEQFF; cdr3_nt: TGTGCCAGCAGTTTCCACCGGGACAGGGACAATGAGCAGTTCTTC
clone_size: -; d_call: -; j_call: TRBJ2-1; v_call: TRBV13; cdr3_aa: CASSPGGEQFF; cdr3_nt: TGTGCCAGCAGCCCCGGAGGTGAGCAGTTCTTC
clone_size: -; d_call: -; j_call: TRBJ1-1; v_call: TRBV18; cdr3_aa: CASSGDSYTEAFF; cdr3_nt: TGTGCCAGCTCAGGTGACAGCTACACTGAAGCTTTCTTT